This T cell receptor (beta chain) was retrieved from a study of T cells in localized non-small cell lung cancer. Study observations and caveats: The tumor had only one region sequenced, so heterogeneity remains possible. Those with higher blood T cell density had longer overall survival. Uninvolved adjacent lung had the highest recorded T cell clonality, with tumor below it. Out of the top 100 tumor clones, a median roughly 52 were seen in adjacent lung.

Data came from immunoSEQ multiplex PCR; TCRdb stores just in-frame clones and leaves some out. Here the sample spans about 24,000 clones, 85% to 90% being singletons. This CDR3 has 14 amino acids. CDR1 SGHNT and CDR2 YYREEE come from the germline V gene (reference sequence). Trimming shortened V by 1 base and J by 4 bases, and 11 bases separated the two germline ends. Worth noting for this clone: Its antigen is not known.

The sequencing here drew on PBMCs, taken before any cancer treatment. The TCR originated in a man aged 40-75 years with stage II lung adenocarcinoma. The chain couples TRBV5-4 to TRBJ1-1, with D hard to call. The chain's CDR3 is CASSLWWEGTEAFF. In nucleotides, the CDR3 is TGTGCCAGCAGCTTGTGGTGGGAGGGCACTGAAGCTTTCTTT.